This T cell receptor (beta chain) stems from a study of T cells in Graves' hyperthyroidism and ophthalmopathy. Germline CDR1 is SGHAT and CDR2 is FQNNGV. The CDR3 consists of 11 residues. Deletions cut 1 base from V and 8 bases from J, with 5 bases between. Amplified TCR beta CDR3 regions came from RNA transcripts. During a first-round RT-PCR of the TCR CDR3, the HTBI primer set was used. A single record per CDR3 protein comes from TCRdb applying MiXCR to the multiplex PCR reads. The profile shows about 200,000 distinct CDR3 sequences, around 17% of them singletons. Findings of the study overall: The majority of expanded thyroid clonotypes above 0.001 also appeared in blood. Separating ophthalmopathy from stable hyperthyroidism was achieved by a 13 V-J model.

Recently diagnosed hyperthyroidism of less than 2 months' duration affected patients aged 18 to 65. In its sample, this clonotype was seen a few times. The antigen is unknown. The origin of this receptor is a man aged 35 to 55 with Graves' hyperthyroidism. The sample comprised blood. This chain connects TRBV11-2 to TRBJ1-2; D not resolved. The chain's CDR3 is CASSLGVGYTF. For the CDR3, the DNA is TGTGCCAGCAGCTTAGGTGTCGGCTACACCTTC.